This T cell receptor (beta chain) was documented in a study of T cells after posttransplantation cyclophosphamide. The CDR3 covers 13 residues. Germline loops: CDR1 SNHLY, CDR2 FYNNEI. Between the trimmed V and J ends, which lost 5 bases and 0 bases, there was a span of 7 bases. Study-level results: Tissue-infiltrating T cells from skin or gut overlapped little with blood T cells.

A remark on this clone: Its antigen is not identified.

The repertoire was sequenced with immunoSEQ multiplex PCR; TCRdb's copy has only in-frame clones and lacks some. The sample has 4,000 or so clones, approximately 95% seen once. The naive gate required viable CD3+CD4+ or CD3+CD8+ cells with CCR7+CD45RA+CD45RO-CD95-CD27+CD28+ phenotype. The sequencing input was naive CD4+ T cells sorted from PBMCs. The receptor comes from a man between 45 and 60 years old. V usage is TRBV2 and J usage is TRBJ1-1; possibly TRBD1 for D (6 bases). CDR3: CASSRDMNTEAFF. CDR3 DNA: TGTGCCAGCAGTCGGGACATGAACACTGAAGCTTTCTTT.